This T cell receptor (beta chain) was identified during a study of blood T cell repertoires in COVID-19. As for the study in general: Spain, Italy and the United States supplied samples that represented acute and convalescent COVID-19. PBMCs, B-cell-depleted T cells, or T cells were the source of the cDNA or gDNA that made up the material.

Trimming removed 0 bases at V and 4 bases at J, with 21 bases between. Germline-derived CDR1 and CDR2 are LGHDT and YNNKEL (reference sequence). The CDR3 contains 18 residues. Original data processing: For nucleated cells, counts were estimated from reference gene primer amplification. Using immunoSEQ multiplex PCR, the repertoire was profiled, and TCRdb retains in-frame clones only, with some absent. The V and J calls and clone size were taken over from that table, and D and trimming were inferred from the DNA. The sample has around 160,000 clones, more than 70% seen once; the top ten hold 10% to 15%.

This sequence originates from a man in his 60s with active or convalescent COVID-19. The chain links TRBV3-1 (or the pseudogene TRBV3-2) to TRBJ1-1, with D possibly being TRBD1 (5 bases). The material sequenced was peripheral blood. The CDR3 loop is CASSQDWQGGRGGTEAFF. The DNA of the CDR3 is TGTGCCAGCAGCCAAGATTGGCAGGGAGGGCGCGGGGGCACTGAAGCTTTCTTT.